This TCR beta chain emerged from a study of shared clonotypes between healthy human individuals (dated by TCRdb to the early 2020s). For the wider study: A few men and a couple of women, aged 18 to 49 years, made up the cohort. For each donor, three plates each were used for CD4 naive and CD4 memory, two plates were used for CD8 naive, and one plate was used for CD8 memory. Leukapheresis yielded between about 0.85 and 9 billion PBMCs per donor. Different laboratories and diverse techniques were used to prepare libraries and sequence TCR repertoires, to increase sequencing depth and limit assay-specific biases. To estimate repertoire size and how much clonotypes are shared between individuals, the study performed deep sequencing of blood TCR repertoires from five healthy adults.

Here is what the overall study found, with its caveats: Across a handful of donors, approximately 5% of naive CD4, roughly 3.8% of naive CD8, roughly 2.2% of memory CD4, and approximately 0.42% of memory CD8 clonotypes were shared. Pairwise subsampling indicated that sequencing depth was expected to affect the degree of clonotype sharing among donors. Sampling was limited to blood, and TCR repertoires in tissue likely differ from TCR repertoires in blood. Incomplete sequencing was indicated by rarefaction of sorted-subset datasets, despite the large sequencing depth. The small number of donors limited the genetic and exposure-history diversity represented. Estimated clonotype richness was generally larger for naive than for memory subsets. Compared with non-shared clonotypes, clonotypes shared by all four sorted-subset donors had higher generation probabilities.

TCR CDR3 regions were amplified from genomic DNA by multiplex PCR using the deep immunoSEQ assay. For each cell subset, the extracted genomic DNA was distributed evenly across all wells of several immunoSEQ 96-well plates, and each plate served as one replicate. Each replicate PCR for sorted subsets received around 200 ng genomic DNA, equal to 30,000 or so T cell genomes. The purified libraries were quantified using a Qubit 3.0 fluorometer, sized with a Bioanalyzer 2100, and then quantified again using the KAPA Library Quantification kit. A separate single-read 150-cycle Illumina NextSeq 550 flow cell was used to sequence each immunoSEQ 96-well plate. The source study handled its data this way. Because only junctional sequences without quality scores were contained in the immunoSEQ output, filtering matching that applied to full-length reads could not be performed. Sequences were annotated with PyIR, a Python wrapper for IgBLAST v1.9, and V/J genes and CDR3 were assigned using IMGT germline references. Reads were removed for weak V/J assignments (E-value above 1e-6), missing CDR3, stop codons, out-of-frame junctions, or ambiguous translated residues. V3J clonotypes were defined by identical inferred V gene, J gene, and CDR3 amino acid sequence. To compute the percentage overlap between repertoires, the number of shared unique clonotypes was divided by the size of the smaller repertoire. Three approaches were used to assess repertoire richness: RTK rarefaction, the Chao1 estimator, and Recon v2.1 estimates of unobserved clonotypes. OLGA was used to compute generation probabilities for all TCRbeta clonotypes that the gDNA method yielded from a few donors. As stored in TCRdb, this immuneACCESS dataset retains in-frame rearrangements with V and J assigned. A fraction of the clones does not appear; measured against another copy, unresolved V genes explain less than half of the discrepancy, and the remainder lacks a known reason. That table furnishes V, J and clone size, whereas the DNA furnished D and trimming. The sample profile shows about 580,000 clones; roughly 98% of them were found once. The ten top clones hold around 0.3% of the sample.

CD8 naive samples consisted of CD45RO-negative cells that were positively selected for CCR7, yielding a CD45RA+CCR7+ population without TemRA cells. Donors were healthy HIV-negative adults with no recently reported acute infections or vaccinations. Every donor was a Caucasian adult living in Nashville, Tennessee, USA. Blood was obtained by leukapheresis, after which PBMCs were separated by Ficoll-Histopaque density gradient centrifugation and cryopreserved in liquid nitrogen vapor phase. Analytical flow cytometry was used to check the purity and quantity of each magnetically sorted T cell population. From each sorted fraction, genomic DNA was isolated and quantified by UV absorbance on a Nanodrop 2000c. As regards this clone: Its antigen remains undetermined. No base quality information exists; no much larger clone differs at one position.

Sequenced: naive CD8+ T cells sorted from blood. The sample's cell subset or site label, decoded: CD45RA+CCR7+. The receptor comes from a man in his thirties or forties in good health.

The DNA sequence is TGTGCCAGCAGTTTAGAATTAAACAGGGGTCCCTATGGCTACACCTTC. It codes for CASSLELNRGPYGYTF. The chain joins TRBV28 to TRBJ1-2; TRBD1 matches 7 bases in the middle. At the junction V is shortened by 2 bases and J by 4 bases; bases outside the gene matches: 10. Spanning cysteine to phenylalanine, the CDR3 consists of 16 amino acids. The kept DNA is CDR3 alone, 48 bases in frame from the first base. CDR1 MDHEN and CDR2 SYDVKM were looked up in the germline V gene.